This TCR beta chain is drawn from a study of technical replicates of blood from several donors. TCRdb's table, derived via immunoSEQ multiplex PCR, lists solely in-frame clones and lacks some. This table has about 12,000 clones, around 94% appearing once. What was sequenced was PBMCs. The clonotype originates from a human donor in good health.

CDR3 coding DNA: TGTGCCAGCAGCTTACGACAGGCCTCCTACGAGCAGTACTTC. It codes for CASSLRQASYEQYF. The rearrangement joins TRBV7-9 to TRBJ2-7; perhaps TRBD1 as D (6 bases). Trimming pared 2 bases from V and 0 bases from J, leaving 8 bases between. There are 14 residues in the CDR3. The germline V gene has CDR1 SEHNR and CDR2 FQNEAQ (reference sequence).